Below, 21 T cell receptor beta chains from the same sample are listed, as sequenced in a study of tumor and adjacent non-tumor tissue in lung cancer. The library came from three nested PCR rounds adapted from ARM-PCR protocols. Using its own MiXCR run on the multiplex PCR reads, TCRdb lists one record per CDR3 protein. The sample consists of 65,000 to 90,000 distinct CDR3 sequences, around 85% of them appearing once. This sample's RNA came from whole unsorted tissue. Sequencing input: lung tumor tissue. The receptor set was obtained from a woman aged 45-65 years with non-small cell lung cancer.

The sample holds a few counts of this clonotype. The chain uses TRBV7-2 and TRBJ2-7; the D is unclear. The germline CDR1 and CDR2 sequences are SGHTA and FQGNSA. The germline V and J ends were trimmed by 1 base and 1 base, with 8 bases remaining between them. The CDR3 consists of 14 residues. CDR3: CASSLGLRSYEQYF. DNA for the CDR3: TGTGCCAGCAGCTTAGGACTCCGATCCTACGAGCAGTACTTC.

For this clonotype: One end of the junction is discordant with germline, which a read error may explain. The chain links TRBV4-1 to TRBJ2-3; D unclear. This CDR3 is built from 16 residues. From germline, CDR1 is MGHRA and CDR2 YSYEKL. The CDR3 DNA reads TGCGCCAGCAGGCAAGAGAGAGTAGGCTCTTACGATACGCAGTATTTT. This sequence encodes CASRQERVGSYDTQYF.

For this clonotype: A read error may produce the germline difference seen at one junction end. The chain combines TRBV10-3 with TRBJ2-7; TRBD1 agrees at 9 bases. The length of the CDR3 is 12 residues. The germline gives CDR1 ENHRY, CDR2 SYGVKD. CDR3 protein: CAISEEGTGHDF. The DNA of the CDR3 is TGTGCCATCAGTGAGGAAGGGACAGGGCATGACTTC.

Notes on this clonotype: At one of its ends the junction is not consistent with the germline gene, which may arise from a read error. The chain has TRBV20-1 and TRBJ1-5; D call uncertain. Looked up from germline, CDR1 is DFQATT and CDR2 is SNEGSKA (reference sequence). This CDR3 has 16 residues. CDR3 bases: TGCAGTGCTCAAGACGAGGGTCGTGGTGGCAATCAGCCCCGGCATTTT. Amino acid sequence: CSAQDEGRGGNQPRHF.

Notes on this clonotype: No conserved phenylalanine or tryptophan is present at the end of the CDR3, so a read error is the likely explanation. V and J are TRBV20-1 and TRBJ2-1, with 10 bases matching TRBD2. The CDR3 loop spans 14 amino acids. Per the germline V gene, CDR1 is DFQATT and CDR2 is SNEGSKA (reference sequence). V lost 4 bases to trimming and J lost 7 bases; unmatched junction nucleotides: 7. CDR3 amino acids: CSAIAGGLGNEQFI. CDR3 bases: TGCAGTGCTATAGCGGGAGGCCTCGGGAATGAGCAGTTCATC.

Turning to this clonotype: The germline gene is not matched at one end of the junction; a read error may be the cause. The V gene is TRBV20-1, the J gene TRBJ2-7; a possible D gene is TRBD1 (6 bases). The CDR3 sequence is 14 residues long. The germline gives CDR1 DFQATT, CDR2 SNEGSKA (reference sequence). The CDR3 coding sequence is TGCAGTGCTAAAACAGGGTTAATAAGCTACGAACAGTACTTC. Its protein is CSAKTGLISYEQYF.

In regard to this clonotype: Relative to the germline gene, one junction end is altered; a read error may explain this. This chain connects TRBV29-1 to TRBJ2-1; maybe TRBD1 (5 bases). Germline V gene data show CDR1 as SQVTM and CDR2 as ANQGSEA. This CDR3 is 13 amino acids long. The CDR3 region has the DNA TGCATCGTTGAGGACACGATGAACAATGAGCAGTTCTTC. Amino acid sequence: CIVEDTMNNEQFF.

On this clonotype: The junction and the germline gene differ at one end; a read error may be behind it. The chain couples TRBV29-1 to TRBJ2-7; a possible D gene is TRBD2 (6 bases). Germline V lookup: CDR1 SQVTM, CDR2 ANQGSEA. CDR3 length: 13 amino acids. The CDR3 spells CSVRRDTPYEQYF. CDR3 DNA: TGCAGCGTGCGGCGGGATACCCCCTACGAGCAGTATTTC.

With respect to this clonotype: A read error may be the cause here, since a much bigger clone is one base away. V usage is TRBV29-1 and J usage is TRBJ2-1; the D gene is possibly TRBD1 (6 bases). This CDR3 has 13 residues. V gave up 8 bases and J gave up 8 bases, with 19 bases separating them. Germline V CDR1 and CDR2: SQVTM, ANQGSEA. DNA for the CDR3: TGCAGCATGGTGTGGGGGCGCAGGGATGAGCAGTTCTTC. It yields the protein CSMVWGRRDEQFF.

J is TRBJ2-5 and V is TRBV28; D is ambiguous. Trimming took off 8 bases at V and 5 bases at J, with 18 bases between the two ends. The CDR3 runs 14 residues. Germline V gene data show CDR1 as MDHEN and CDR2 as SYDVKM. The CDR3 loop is CASCSPDRVETQYF. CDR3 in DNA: TGTGCCAGCTGTTCGCCGGATAGGGTGGAGACCCAGTACTTC. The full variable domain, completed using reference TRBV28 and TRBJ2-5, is DVKVTQSSRYLVKRTGEKVFLECVQDMDHENMFWYRQDPGLGLRLIYFSYDVKMKEKGDIPEGYSVSREKKERFSLILESASTNQTSMYLCASCSPDRVETQYFGPGTRLLVL.

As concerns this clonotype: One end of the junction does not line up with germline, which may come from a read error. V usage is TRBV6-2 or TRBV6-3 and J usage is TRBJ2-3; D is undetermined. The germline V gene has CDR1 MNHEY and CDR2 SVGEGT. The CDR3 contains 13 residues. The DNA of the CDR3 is TGTGCCACCAGTTACTCGGAAGGTTCGGCGCAGTATTTT. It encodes CATSYSEGSAQYF.

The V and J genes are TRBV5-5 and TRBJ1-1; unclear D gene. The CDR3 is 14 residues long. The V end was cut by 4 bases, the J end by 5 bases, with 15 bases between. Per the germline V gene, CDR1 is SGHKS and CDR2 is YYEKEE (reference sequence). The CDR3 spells CASSHKFSKTEAFF. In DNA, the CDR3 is TGTGCCAGCAGCCACAAATTTTCGAAAACTGAAGCTTTCTTT.

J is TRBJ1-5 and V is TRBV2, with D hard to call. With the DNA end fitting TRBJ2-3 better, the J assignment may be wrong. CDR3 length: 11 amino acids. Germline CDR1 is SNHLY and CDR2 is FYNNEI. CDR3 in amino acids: CASSSFGPQYF. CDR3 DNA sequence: TGTGCCAGCAGTTCCTTCGGGCCCCAGTATTTT.

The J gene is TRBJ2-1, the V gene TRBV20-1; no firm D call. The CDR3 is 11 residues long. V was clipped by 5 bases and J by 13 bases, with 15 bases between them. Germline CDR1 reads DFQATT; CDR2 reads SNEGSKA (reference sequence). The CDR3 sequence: CSAHGGNLQFF. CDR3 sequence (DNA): TGCAGTGCTCACGGTGGGAACCTCCAGTTCTTC.

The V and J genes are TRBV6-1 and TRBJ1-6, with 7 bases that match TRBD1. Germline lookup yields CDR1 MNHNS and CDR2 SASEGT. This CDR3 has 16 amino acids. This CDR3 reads CVSSEAPGTVNSPLHF. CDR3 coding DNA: TGTGTCAGTAGTGAAGCGCCAGGGACAGTTAATTCACCCCTCCACTTT.

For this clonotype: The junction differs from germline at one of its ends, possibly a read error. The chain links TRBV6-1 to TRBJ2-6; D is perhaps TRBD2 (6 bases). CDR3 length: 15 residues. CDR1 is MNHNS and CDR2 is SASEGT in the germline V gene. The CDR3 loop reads CASSDRDSRANVLTF. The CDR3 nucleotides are TGTGCCAGCAGTGACCGGGACTCTAGGGCAAACGTCCTGACTTTC.

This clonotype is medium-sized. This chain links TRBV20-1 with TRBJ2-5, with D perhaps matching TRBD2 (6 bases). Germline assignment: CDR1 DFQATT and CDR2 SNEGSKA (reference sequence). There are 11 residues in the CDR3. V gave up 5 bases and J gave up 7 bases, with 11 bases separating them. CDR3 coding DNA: TGCAGTGCTGAGGGGCGGGGGACCCAGTACTTC. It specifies CSAEGRGTQYF.

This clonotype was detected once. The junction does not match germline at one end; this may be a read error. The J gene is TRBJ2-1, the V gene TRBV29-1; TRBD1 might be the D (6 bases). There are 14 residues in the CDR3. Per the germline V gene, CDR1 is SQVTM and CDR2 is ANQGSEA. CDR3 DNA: TGCAGCGTTAGGAGCGCCGGGACATCCTATGAGCGGATCTTC. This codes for CSVRSAGTSYERIF.

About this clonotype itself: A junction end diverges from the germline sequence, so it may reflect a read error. CDR3 bases: TGCGCCAGCATCCAAACAGACAGGACCTACGAGCAGTACTTC. As protein: CASIQTDRTYEQYF. The gene calls are TRBV4-3 and TRBJ2-7; tentative D call: TRBD1 (6 bases). Germline-derived CDR1 and CDR2 are LGHNA and YSLEER. The CDR3 extends over 14 amino acids.

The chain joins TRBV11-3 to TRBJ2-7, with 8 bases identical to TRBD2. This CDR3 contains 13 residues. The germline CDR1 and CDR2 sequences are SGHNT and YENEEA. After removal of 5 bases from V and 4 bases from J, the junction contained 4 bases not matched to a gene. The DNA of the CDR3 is TGTGCCAGCAGCCGGGGACTAGTATACGAGCAGTACTTC. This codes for CASSRGLVYEQYF.

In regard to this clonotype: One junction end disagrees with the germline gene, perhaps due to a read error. CDR3 residues: CASSARDRTYNVQFF. Written as DNA, the CDR3 is TGTGCCAGCAGCGCCCGGGACAGGACCTACAATGTGCAGTTCTTC. The chain combines TRBV6-1 with TRBJ2-1; 8 bases fit TRBD1. The germline CDR1 and CDR2 sequences are MNHNS and SASEGT. There are 15 residues in the CDR3.